The TCR beta chain described here comes from a study of blood T cell repertoires in COVID-19. Study background: T cells, B-cell-depleted T cells, or PBMCs supplied cDNA or gDNA.

This CDR3 spans 11 amino acids. Looked up from germline, CDR1 is MDHEN and CDR2 is SYDVKM. The V and J ends lost 7 bases and 2 bases respectively, with 6 bases between them. How the authors handled the data: Reference gene primer amplification gave estimated nucleated cell counts. Clones were read by immunoSEQ multiplex PCR, and TCRdb kept only the in-frame ones, dropping some. Clone size and V and J calls were adopted from that table, with D and trimming inferred from the DNA. The profile shows some 400,000 clones, nearly 90% of them singletons. The origin of this receptor is a man between 18 and 29 years old with active or convalescent COVID-19. The sample comprised peripheral blood. The chain couples TRBV28 to TRBJ2-7; no definite D call. CDR3 protein: CASTTTYEQYF. CDR3 sequence (DNA): TGTGCCAGCACAACTACCTACGAGCAGTACTTC.